This note documents a single T cell receptor beta chain sequence. Antigen specificity is unknown. These data belong to a study of cytomegalovirus exposure and HLA in healthy donors. Overall study findings and caveats: Later findings reportedly placed an Asian-associated ancestry cluster below the roughly 730-donor mean for N-insertions.

PCR involved 60 Vbeta and 13 Jbeta primers. Measured with immunoSEQ multiplex PCR; TCRdb has only the in-frame clones, and not every one. The table lists about 120,000 clones, around 68% of them singletons, with 3% to 4.5% in the top ten. J lost 4 bases, V lost 3 bases, and 7 bases had no gene match. This CDR3 is built from 15 residues. The germline CDR1 and CDR2 sequences are SGHRS and YFSETQ. V and J are TRBV5-1 and TRBJ2-7, with 10 bases that match TRBD1. The TCR comes from a middle-aged man in good health and CMV-seropositive. Sequencing was done on a sample of PBMCs. The CDR3 here is CASSSVRDRGYEQYF. CDR3 nucleotides: TGCGCCAGCAGCTCCGTCCGGGACAGGGGTTACGAGCAGTACTTC.